This TCR beta chain was recovered during a study of identical twins. Broader study findings: Those out-of-frame alpha sequences shared by twins showed an excess of low generation probability. Zero-insertion analyses might be partly confounded by invariant T cells like MAIT and iNKT. Abundant cord blood beta clonotypes carried fewer insertions; memory repertoires showed none.

Germline CDR1 MGHRA, CDR2 YSYEKL. The CDR3 covers 14 residues. A few counts support this clonotype. Its antigen is undetermined. The donor group consisted entirely of healthy Caucasians. MiXCR was run by TCRdb on the 5' RACE reads, yielding one entry per CDR3 protein. This sample has some 1,700,000 distinct CDR3 sequences, with less than 35% found just once. The rearrangement joins TRBV4-1 to TRBJ2-4; TRBD1 might be the D (5 bases). Gene TRBJ2-7 matches the end of the DNA better, so the J call may be wrong. This TCR came from a newborn girl in good health. Sequencing was carried out using cord blood. CDR3 DNA: TGCGCCAGCAGCCATCCGGACACCCCTTACGAGCAGTACTTC. Protein: CASSHPDTPYEQYF.